Sequencing of this TCR beta chain was carried out in a study of blood T cell repertoires in COVID-19. Study in general: Collection of acute and convalescent COVID-19 samples took place in the United States, Italy and Spain. T cells, B-cell-depleted T cells, or PBMCs provided the cDNA or gDNA that served as material.

Generated by immunoSEQ multiplex PCR, the TCRdb table keeps only in-frame clones and is missing some. The table has roughly 280,000 clones, roughly 87% seen once. The length of the CDR3 is 15 residues. Looked up from germline, CDR1 is SGDLS and CDR2 is YYNGEE. With 0 bases clipped from V and 5 bases from J, the junction kept 7 bases outside the gene matches. The TCR comes from a woman aged 50 to 60 who had recovered from COVID-19. J is TRBJ1-2 and V is TRBV9; 7 nucleotides align to TRBD1. The specimen was peripheral blood. The CDR3 nucleotides are TGTGCCAGCAGCGTAGCCGACAGGGCAAGATATGGCTACACCTTC. Amino acid sequence: CASSVADRARYGYTF.